Listed below are T cell receptor beta chains from one sample, sequenced in a study of cytomegalovirus exposure and HLA in healthy donors. Here immunoSEQ multiplex PCR was the method, and the copy in TCRdb shows in-frame clones only, minus some. The sample has 100,000 or so clones, roughly three quarters seen once. Specimen: PBMCs. The receptors were sampled from a woman aged 40 to 55 in good health and CMV-seropositive. Both conserved end residues are part of each CDR3. A D gene is named only where the DNA matches it firmly. Expanded clones get a size class; other rows say once, few or many, or leave the size out.

>.|TRBJ1-1|.|TRBV18
TGTGCCAGCTCACTTACCGGGGTGAACACTGAAGCTTTCTTT
CASSLTGVNTEAFF
>.|TRBJ2-5|.|TRBV30
TGTGCCTGGAGTAAACGAGGCCAAGAGACCCAGTACTTC
CAWSKRGQETQYF
>.|TRBJ2-1|.|TRBV7-2
TGTGCCAGCAGCTTAGCGTACGGGAGCTACAATGAGCAGTTCTTC
CASSLAYGSYNEQFF
>once|TRBJ2-2|TRBD1|TRBV10-3
TGTGCCACCGCCGACAGGGGGCTTGGCGGGGAGCTGTTTTTT
CATADRGLGGELFF
>.|TRBJ1-2|TRBD1|TRBV5-1
TGCGCCAGCTCTCCGGGACAGGGGGGCTATGGCTACACCTTC
CASSPGQGGYGYTF
>.|TRBJ2-7|TRBD2|TRBV5-4
TGTGCCAGCAGCTTTAGCGGGGTTCGATACGAGCAGTACTTC
CASSFSGVRYEQYF
>.|TRBJ1-5|.|TRBV28
TGTGCCAGCAGTTACAGGGACTACAATCAGCCCCAGCATTTT
CASSYRDYNQPQHF
>.|TRBJ1-2|.|TRBV30
TGTGCCTGGACAAGGGGTTCTATCGATGGCTACACCTTC
CAWTRGSIDGYTF
>few|TRBJ2-3|.|TRBV5-1
TGCGCCAGCAGCTTTAAGGGGTCTAGCACAGATACGCAGTATTTT
CASSFKGSSTDTQYF
>.|TRBJ1-1|.|TRBV5-1
TGCGCCAGCAGCCTCATTCCGGGGTCAGAGACTGAAGCTTTCTTT
CASSLIPGSETEAFF
>.|TRBJ1-1|.|TRBV4-1
TGCGCCAGCAGCCAGCAACAGGGTCGGGGCGGCACTGAAGCTTTCTTT
CASSQQQGRGGTEAFF
>.|TRBJ1-6|.|TRBV5-1
TGCGCCAGCAGCTTGGAAGGGGAATCACCCCTCCACTTT
CASSLEGESPLHF
>.|TRBJ2-7|.|TRBV18
TGTGCCAGCTCACCTCAGACTGGCTACGAGCAGTACTTC
CASSPQTGYEQYF
>.|TRBJ2-7|.|TRBV10-3
TGTGCCATCAGTGACACGGGGACTTCAAACTACGAGCAGTACTTC
CAISDTGTSNYEQYF
>.|TRBJ1-6|.|TRBV5-1
TGCGCCAGCAGCTTCAGGGATATCTGGGATAATTCACCCCTCCACTTT
CASSFRDIWDNSPLHF
>.|TRBJ1-5|TRBD1|TRBV7-4
TGTGCCAGCAGCTTAGCCCGGGACAGGGATCAGCCCCAGCATTTT
CASSLARDRDQPQHF
>.|TRBJ2-3|TRBD1|TRBV29-1
TGCAGCGTACACACGTTTAGAGACAGGGGGAACTCCCCGGATACGCAGTATTTT
CSVHTFRDRGNSPDTQYF
>.|TRBJ1-6|TRBD1|TRBV2
TGTGCCAGCAGTGTGGGACAGGGGGGGAATTCACCCCTCCACTTT
CASSVGQGGNSPLHF
>.|TRBJ2-2|.|TRBV27
TGTGCCACCACCCGAAGCAGGGACACCGGGGAGCTGTTTTTT
CATTRSRDTGELFF
>.|TRBJ2-7|.|TRBV7-2
TGTGCCAGCAGCTTAGTTTCCAGCTACGAGCAGTACTTC
CASSLVSSYEQYF
>.|TRBJ2-3|TRBD2|TRBV5-1
TGCGCCAGCAGCTTGGGAGGGACTAGCGGGGCAGATACGCAGTATTTT
CASSLGGTSGADTQYF
>.|TRBJ1-2|TRBD1|TRBV6-5
TGTGCCAGCAGTGGACAGGGACACTATGGCTACACCTTC
CASSGQGHYGYTF
>.|TRBJ1-2|.|TRBV29-1
TGCAGAGCAGGAGGATCTAACTATGGCTACACCTTC
CRAGGSNYGYTF
>once|TRBJ1-4|TRBD1|TRBV5-1
TGCGCCAGTACCGGACAGGGCCTAACTAATGAAAAACTGTTTTTT
CASTGQGLTNEKLFF
>.|TRBJ1-2|.|TRBV7-9
TGTGCCAGCAGCTTGCAGGGGAGGGCGTCCGGCCTGTATGGCTACACCTTC
CASSLQGRASGLYGYTF